This TCR beta chain was recorded in a study of T-cell reconstitution after alpha-beta-depleted transplantation in children. A remark on this clonotype: Antigen specificity is unknown. Relative to the germline gene, one junction end is altered; a read error may explain this.

The study's findings and limits: About two months after transplant, alpha-beta T cells reportedly came from several hundred expanded graft clones. After one year, T-cell counts and TCRbeta diversity mostly came from new T cells. Certain patients had high TCRbeta diversity at day 60, and it came from recipient T cells and thymic progenitors that survived.

The TCRbeta library incorporated unique molecular identifiers. TCRdb used MiXCR to reprocess the PCR reads, holding one entry per CDR3 protein. The sample holds 700,000 or so distinct CDR3 sequences, roughly 13% seen once. The material was PBMCs, obtained before TCRalphabeta/CD19-depleted stem cell transplant. The TCR sequence derives from a girl aged 2-10 years with congenital amegakaryocytic thrombocytopenia, due to receive a stem cell transplant.

CDR3 bases: TGTGCCAGCTCATTTACCCCAACGACTCTCTACGAGCAGCACTTC. This translates into CASSFTPTTLYEQHF. The chain links TRBV27 to TRBJ2-7; D gene uncertain. This CDR3 is 15 amino acids long. Germline loops: CDR1 MNHEY, CDR2 SMNVEV (reference sequence).